The 21 T cell receptor beta chains below come from one sample, sequenced in a study of blood T cell repertoires in COVID-19. Generated by immunoSEQ multiplex PCR, the TCRdb table keeps only in-frame clones and is missing some. The repertoire holds approximately 12,000 clones, with around nine tenths as singletons. Sequencing input: peripheral blood. The receptors derive from a woman aged 70-85 years with active COVID-19.

This chain uses TRBV30 with TRBJ2-6, with unresolved D. The CDR3 extends over 15 amino acids. Germline V CDR1 and CDR2: GTSNPN, SVGIG (reference sequence). V lost 2 bases and J lost 5, with 13 bases in between. The CDR3 here is CAWSRGFLRANVLTF. DNA for the CDR3: TGTGCCTGGAGTAGAGGATTTCTAAGGGCCAACGTCCTGACTTTC. Together with reference TRBV30 and TRBJ2-6, the CDR3 gives the full variable domain: SQTIHQWPATLVQPVGSPLSLECTVEGTSNPNLYWYRQAAGRGLQLLFYSVGIGQISSEVPQNLSASRPQDRQFILSSKKLLLSDSGFYLCAWSRGFLRANVLTFGAGSRLTVL.

The V call is TRBV29-1, the J call TRBJ2-7, with 14 nucleotides matching TRBD2. The CDR3 spans 13 residues. V shed 6 bases and J 6 bases; nucleotides not matched to a gene: 4. From germline, CDR1 is SQVTM and CDR2 ANQGSEA. As DNA, the CDR3 is TGCAGCGTGGGACTAGCGGGAGCTGGCGAGCAGTACTTC. Protein: CSVGLAGAGEQYF.

This chain connects TRBV12-5 to TRBJ2-5; 16 bases match TRBD2. After removal of 5 bases from V and 2 bases from J, the junction contained 2 bases not matched to a gene. The germline gives CDR1 LGHNT, CDR2 FRNRAP. The CDR3 covers 16 residues. CDR3 nucleotide sequence: TGTGCTAGTGGTGCGGGACTAGCGGGAGGGCAAGAGACCCAGTACTTC. It translates to CASGAGLAGGQETQYF.

This chain uses TRBV6-6 with TRBJ1-5, with 8 bases matching TRBD1. The CDR3 consists of 16 residues. Germline V gene data show CDR1 as MNHNY and CDR2 as SVGAGI (reference sequence). The V gene end was trimmed by 6 bases and the J gene end by 7 bases; junction bases not matched to a gene: 14. The CDR3 sequence is CASSPRQTGGSQPQHF. The CDR3 nucleotides are TGTGCCAGCAGCCCCCGCCAAACAGGGGGAAGCCAGCCCCAGCATTTT.

The chain links TRBV7-6 to TRBJ1-6; no clear D. Germline assignment: CDR1 SGHVS and CDR2 FNYEAQ. This CDR3 comprises 13 residues. The V end lost 3 bases, the J end lost 7 bases, and 7 bases lay between the germline ends. The CDR3 nucleotides are TGTGCCAGCAGCTTGGCGGAAAATTCACCCCTCCACTTT. Protein: CASSLAENSPLHF.

The chain recombines TRBV7-2 with TRBJ1-1, with 7 bases identical to TRBD1. V dropped 5 bases and J dropped 4; count of bases not matched to a gene: 7. The length of the CDR3 is 14 residues. CDR1 is SGHTA and CDR2 is FQGNSA in the germline V gene. The CDR3 sequence is CASSIQGSGTEAFF. The CDR3 bases are TGTGCCAGCAGCATACAGGGGAGCGGCACTGAAGCTTTCTTT.

The count of this clone is one. V usage is TRBV9 and J usage is TRBJ2-1; the match to TRBD2 covers 10 bases. J lost 7 bases, V lost 0 bases, and 4 bases had no gene match. CDR1 SGDLS and CDR2 YYNGEE come from the germline V gene. This CDR3 is built from 15 residues. CDR3: CASSVASGRLNEQFF. In DNA form, the CDR3 reads TGTGCCAGCAGCGTAGCTAGCGGGAGACTAAATGAGCAGTTCTTC.

This chain links TRBV7-6 with TRBJ2-3; D is uncertain. The germline gives CDR1 SGHVS, CDR2 FNYEAQ. V was trimmed by 6 bases and J by 2 bases, leaving 12 bases between them. CDR3 length equals 14 residues. DNA of the CDR3: TGTGCCAGCAGTCCAAAGCGAGACACAGATACGCAGTATTTT. This translates into CASSPKRDTDTQYF.

The chain is built from TRBV28 and TRBJ1-2; the D is unclear. V shed 2 bases and J shed 4 bases, with 8 bases lying between them. Germline V gives CDR1 MDHEN, CDR2 SYDVKM. CDR3 length: 13 residues. The CDR3 bases are TGTGCCAGCAGTTTAGCCCGAGCCTATGGCTACACCTTC. Its translation: CASSLARAYGYTF.

The rearrangement links TRBV21-1 to TRBJ2-7; TRBD1 is the table's D call and was not checked against the DNA. TRBV21-1 is a pseudogene segment. The CDR3 runs to 16 residues. CDR3 nucleotides: TGTGCCAGCAGCAAAGGGACGGACACGACTCCCTACGAGCAGTACTTC. Translating gives CASSKGTDTTPYEQYF.

In its sample, this clone was seen once. An end of the junction differs from the germline gene, which may be a read error. The CDR3 DNA sequence: TGTGCTAGCAGCCCATCTAGCGCCTTCTCCTACAATGAGCAGTTCTTC. Translating gives CASSPSSAFSYNEQFF. The J gene is TRBJ2-1, the V gene TRBV7-7; a weak D match, TRBD2 (6 bases). Germline V lookup: CDR1 SSHAT, CDR2 FNYEAQ (reference sequence). This CDR3 is 16 amino acids long.

Here the CDR3 DNA reads TGTGCCAGCAGAAACTCGACACTCTTTCGCGAAAAACTGTTTTTT. This encodes CASRNSTLFREKLFF. The chain combines TRBV7-8 with TRBJ1-4; the D is unclear. Germline V CDR1 and CDR2: SGHVS, FQNEAQ. V lost 6 bases to trimming and J lost 8 bases, with 19 bases between them. This CDR3 contains 15 residues.

The chain is built from TRBV4-2 and TRBJ2-1, with TRBD2 matching over 14 bases. From germline, CDR1 is LGHNA and CDR2 YNFKEQ. The CDR3 is 18 amino acids. The junction had 5 bases not matched to a gene; V was cut back by 4 bases and J by 0 bases. The CDR3 reads CASSLMTSGRGSYNEQFF. The CDR3 region has the DNA TGTGCCAGCAGCCTGATGACTAGCGGGAGGGGCTCCTACAATGAGCAGTTCTTC.

The chain couples TRBV9 to TRBJ1-3; D uncertain. V was cut by 4 bases and J by 2 bases, with 16 bases left in between. Germline CDR1 and CDR2: SGDLS and YYNGEE. The CDR3 contains 16 residues. The CDR3 loop reads CASSTGLEGAGNTIYF. CDR3 nucleotides: TGTGCCAGCAGCACGGGCCTGGAGGGAGCTGGAAACACCATATATTTT.

J is TRBJ1-5 and V is TRBV19; 8 bases match TRBD1. The CDR3 consists of 15 residues. Germline trimming cut 5 bases from V and 2 bases from J; bases unmatched to any gene: 5. The germline gives CDR1 LNHDA, CDR2 SQIVND (reference sequence). The CDR3 DNA reads TGTGCCAGTAGTTCCCCGGGACAGGGCAATCAGCCCCAGCATTTT. Encoded protein: CASSSPGQGNQPQHF.

In DNA form, the CDR3 reads TGCGCCAGCAGCCAGACAGGGGGGGGCACGCAGTATTTT. Protein: CASSQTGGGTQYF. The rearrangement joins TRBV4-3 to TRBJ2-3; 9 bases align to TRBD1. The CDR3 extends over 13 amino acids. The V segment lost 3 bases and the J segment 9 bases; nucleotides outside the gene matches: 4. Germline V gives CDR1 LGHNA, CDR2 YSLEER.

V and J are TRBV19 and TRBJ2-1; D possibly corresponds to TRBD2 (5 bases). The germline CDR1 and CDR2 sequences are LNHDA and SQIVND (reference sequence). V lost 6 bases and J lost 7, with 16 bases in between. This CDR3 comprises 14 residues. The CDR3 coding sequence is TGTGCCAGTAGAGGGAGCGCAGTAGGGAATGAGCAGTTCTTC. Translating it yields CASRGSAVGNEQFF.

The chain combines TRBV21-1 with TRBJ2-3; the tabulated D call, TRBD2, remains unverified against the DNA. TRBV21-1 represents a pseudogene. The CDR3 extends over 21 amino acids. The CDR3 sequence is CASSKEGRPTSGKPSTDTQYF. The CDR3 DNA follows: TGTGCCAGCAGCAAAGAGGGTCGGCCGACTAGCGGGAAACCTAGCACAGATACGCAGTATTTT.

The V and J genes are TRBV27 and TRBJ1-1, with D unresolved. This CDR3 spans 14 amino acids. Germline V gene sequence: CDR1 MNHEY, CDR2 SMNVEV (reference sequence). V lost 6 bases and J 0 bases, leaving 11 bases between the germline ends. The CDR3 coding sequence is TGTGCCAGCAGGCGTCGGGAAATGAACACTGAAGCTTTCTTT. Its protein product is CASRRREMNTEAFF.

With regard to this clone: The junction differs from germline at one of its ends, possibly a read error. The chain uses TRBV6-5 and TRBJ1-2; TRBD1 aligns across 8 bases. CDR3 length: 14 amino acids. Germline V CDR1 and CDR2: MNHEY, SVGAGI. The CDR3 is CASRAQGGIRAIAF. In nucleotides, the CDR3 is TGTGCCAGCAGGGCACAGGGGGGAATTAGGGCTATAGCCTTC.

Worth noting for this clone: This specimen includes other DNA sequences encoding the same CDR3. The J gene is TRBJ2-7, the V gene TRBV30, with D possibly being TRBD1 (6 bases). The V end lost 2 bases, the J end lost 2 bases, and 10 bases lay between the germline ends. Germline values: CDR1 GTSNPN, CDR2 SVGIG (reference sequence). This CDR3 region has 13 residues. The CDR3 here is CAWSIQGPYEQYF. The CDR3 nucleotides are TGTGCCTGGAGTATACAGGGCCCCTACGAGCAGTACTTC.